The 25 T cell receptor beta chains reported below all come from one sample, sequenced in a study of T cell responses to AZD1222 COVID-19 vaccine (dated by TCRdb to 2020 to 2022). The time point label on this specimen signifies: baseline before first vaccination. Libraries came from the immunoSEQ multiplex PCR assay. The clones in this table, taken by TCRdb from immuneACCESS, are in-frame only. Not every clone is retained; where verified, under half of the shortfall comes from an unresolved V gene, and the cause of the rest is unknown. For this sample there are fewer than 300,000 clones; approximately 95% appear just once. The top ten clonotypes cover less than 0.65% of the sample. The sample was peripheral blood, taken on day 0 of AZD1222 vaccination. These receptors all stem from an adult in good health.

This chain uses TRBV9 with TRBJ1-2; D unclear. The germline V and J ends were trimmed by 0 bases and 0 bases, with 9 bases remaining between them. CDR3 size: 15 residues. CDR1 is SGDLS and CDR2 is YYNGEE in the germline V gene. The CDR3 DNA reads TGTGCCAGCAGCGTAGGGGGATCTGCTAACTATGGCTACACCTTC. It yields the protein CASSVGGSANYGYTF.

The V call is TRBV2, the J call TRBJ1-5; D is unresolved. Trimming stripped 6 bases from V and 3 bases from J, with 15 bases between. Germline V gene lookup returns CDR1 SNHLY and CDR2 FYNNEI. The CDR3 runs to 15 residues. The CDR3 DNA reads as TGTGCCAGCAGGATAGAGAACACCATCAATCAGCCCCAGCATTTT. Its translation is CASRIENTINQPQHF.

V usage is TRBV6-5 and J usage is TRBJ2-1, with TRBD1 matching 9 bases. The CDR3 contains 15 residues. Trimming removed 5 bases from V and 5 bases from J; junction bases left unmatched: 7. Germline values: CDR1 MNHEY, CDR2 SVGAGI. The chain's CDR3 is CASSTPRTGDNEQFF. The CDR3 DNA reads TGTGCCAGCAGTACACCGCGGACAGGGGACAATGAGCAGTTCTTC.

This clone was seen more than once but under ten times. The chain carries TRBV2 and TRBJ1-1; D gene uncertain. The V gene lost 2 bases and the J gene lost 10 bases, with 14 bases spanning the gap. CDR1 and CDR2 (germline): SNHLY, FYNNEI. This CDR3 comprises 13 residues. The CDR3 protein is CASSEPEQAGAFF. The CDR3 nucleotides are TGTGCCAGCAGTGAACCCGAGCAGGCAGGAGCTTTCTTT. Full variable domain (missing parts from reference TRBV2 and TRBJ1-1): EPEVTQTPSHQVTQMGQEVILRCVPISNHLYFYWYRQILGQKVEFLVSFYNNEISEKSEIFDDQFSVERPDGSNFTLKIRSTKLEDSAMYFCASSEPEQAGAFFGQGTRLTVV.

This sequence joins TRBV13 and TRBJ2-7, with 7 positions matching TRBD2. The germline V gene has CDR1 PRHDT and CDR2 FYEKMQ (reference sequence). The CDR3 length is 14 residues. Trimming at V came to 0 bases and at J to 5 bases, leaving 4 bases not matched to a gene. CDR3 residues: CASSLGWTSDEQYF. The DNA of the CDR3 is TGTGCCAGCAGCTTAGGCTGGACTAGTGACGAGCAGTACTTC.

The genes are TRBV7-2 and TRBJ2-6; D unresolved. The V gene's germline CDR1 is SGHTA and CDR2 FQGNSA. The CDR3 runs 15 residues. Trimming pared 3 bases from V and 0 bases from J, leaving 6 bases between. The CDR3 sequence is CASSLSPSGANVLTF. The CDR3 nucleotides read TGTGCCAGCAGCTTGTCCCCCTCTGGGGCCAACGTCCTGACTTTC.

The V and J genes are TRBV7-3 and TRBJ2-1; 10 nucleotides match TRBD2. V dropped 4 bases and J dropped 7; count of bases not matched to a gene: 7. The length of the CDR3 is 15 residues. Germline-derived CDR1 and CDR2 are SGHTA and FQGTGA. The CDR3 region is CASSSSGGAGNEQFF. CDR3 nucleotide sequence: TGTGCCAGCAGCTCCAGCGGGGGGGCCGGTAATGAGCAGTTCTTC.

The chain couples TRBV3-1 (or the pseudogene TRBV3-2) to TRBJ2-5; D gene ambiguous. Trimming left V 2 bases short and J 1 base short, with 8 bases between. This CDR3 is built from 14 residues. Germline assignment: CDR1 LGHDT and CDR2 YNNKEL (reference sequence). The CDR3 sequence is CASSQKLGQETQYF. CDR3 bases: TGTGCCAGCAGCCAAAAGCTAGGCCAAGAGACCCAGTACTTC.

The chain has TRBV10-3 and TRBJ1-1; TRBD1 might be the D (6 bases). The CDR3 is made up of 11 amino acids. Germline V CDR1 and CDR2: ENHRY, SYGVKD. V lost 0 bases, J lost 10 bases, and 6 bases lay in between. The CDR3 sequence: CAISESRGAFF. The CDR3 DNA sequence: TGTGCCATCAGTGAGTCCAGGGGAGCTTTCTTT.

This clone showed up just once. J is TRBJ1-2 and V is TRBV20-1; D not resolved. The length of the CDR3 is 11 residues. Trimming took off 7 bases at V and 8 bases at J, with 14 bases between the two ends. From germline, CDR1 is DFQATT and CDR2 SNEGSKA (reference sequence). The CDR3 spells CSVPNPSGYTF. CDR3 DNA sequence: TGCAGTGTCCCAAACCCTTCCGGCTACACCTTC.

The V gene is TRBV19, the J gene TRBJ1-5, with a weak D call TRBD1 (6 bases). Trimming took 3 bases from V and 0 from J, leaving 21 bases between them. CDR1 is LNHDA, CDR2 SQIVND, per germline (reference sequence). This CDR3 has 19 residues. CDR3 coding DNA: TGTGCCAGTAGTATCGGGGGTCTCAGGGGACGTCTTAGCAATCAGCCCCAGCATTTT. Its protein product is CASSIGGLRGRLSNQPQHF.

The chain uses TRBV6-2 or TRBV6-3 and TRBJ2-7; D is undetermined. Trimming removed 2 bases at V and 1 base at J, with 6 bases between. From germline, CDR1 is MNHEY and CDR2 SVGEGT. This CDR3 spans 13 amino acids. CDR3 sequence reads: CASSYQESYEQYF. CDR3 coding DNA: TGTGCCAGCAGTTACCAGGAATCCTACGAGCAGTACTTC.

The chain recombines TRBV18 with TRBJ2-1; 8 nucleotides align to TRBD2. Germline CDR1 is KGHSH and CDR2 is LQKENI. The CDR3 runs to 15 residues. V lost 5 bases, J lost 7 bases, and 10 bases stayed unmatched. This chain's CDR3 is CASSSLAGRVNEQFF. CDR3 coding DNA: TGTGCCAGCTCATCTTTAGCGGGGCGCGTAAATGAGCAGTTCTTC.

V usage is TRBV4-1 and J usage is TRBJ2-7; TRBD1 matches at 9 bases. Per germline, CDR1 MGHRA and CDR2 YSYEKL. This CDR3 has 16 residues. V gave up 1 base and J gave up 0 bases; unmatched junction bases: 4. This CDR3 reads CASSQAGQGSSYEQYF. The CDR3 nucleotides read TGCGCCAGCAGCCAAGCGGGACAGGGAAGCTCCTACGAGCAGTACTTC.

CDR3 DNA sequence: TGTGCCAGCAGTTACTCTATCCGGGGTGGAAACGAGCAGTACTTC. Encoded protein: CASSYSIRGGNEQYF. The J gene is TRBJ2-7, the V gene TRBV6-5; tentatively, D is TRBD2 (5 bases). Trimming stripped 0 bases from V and 5 bases from J, with 14 bases between. The CDR3 totals 15 residues. Germline lookup yields CDR1 MNHEY and CDR2 SVGAGI.

The chain combines TRBV7-8 with TRBJ2-3, with D perhaps matching TRBD2 (5 bases). The germline V gene has CDR1 SGHVS and CDR2 FQNEAQ. Trimming cost V 5 bases and J 0 bases, with 15 bases left between them. The CDR3 totals 16 residues. The CDR3 DNA is TGTGCCAGCAGCCCCCGAAGGAGGACCAGCACAGATACGCAGTATTTT. Its translation: CASSPRRRTSTDTQYF.

This clone was seen once. The chain links TRBV27 to TRBJ1-5, with D perhaps TRBD1 (5 bases). CDR1 is MNHEY and CDR2 is SMNVEV in the germline V gene (reference sequence). Trimming removed 6 bases from V and 4 bases from J, with 10 bases in between. The CDR3 covers 13 residues. As DNA, the CDR3 is TGTGCCAGCAGCCGGGACCGAAATCAGCCCCAGCATTTT. Its translation: CASSRDRNQPQHF.

This chain uses TRBV5-1 with TRBJ2-7; 8 bases agree with TRBD2. With V trimmed by 4 bases and J by 3 bases, 6 bases remained unmatched. The CDR3 is 14 residues long. Germline CDR1 SGHRS, CDR2 YFSETQ. CDR3 bases: TGCGCCAGCAGCCCGGTAGCGGGACACTACGAGCAGTACTTC. Protein sequence: CASSPVAGHYEQYF. Looking up the rest from reference TRBV5-1 and TRBJ2-7 gives the full variable domain: KAGVTQTPRYLIKTRGQQVTLSCSPISGHRSVSWYQQTPGQGLQFLFEYFSETQRNKGNFPGRFSGRQFSNSRSEMNVSTLELGDSALYLCASSPVAGHYEQYFGPGTRLTVT.

In its sample, this clone was seen a few times. The chain combines TRBV7-2 with TRBJ2-7, with D possibly TRBD2 on 5 matching bases. Trimming left V 4 bases short and J 7 bases short, with 14 bases between. The length of the CDR3 is 13 residues. Germline values: CDR1 SGHTA, CDR2 FQGNSA. The CDR3 loop reads CASSSERTREQYF. As DNA, the CDR3 is TGTGCCAGCAGCTCGGAGAGGACTCGGGAGCAGTACTTC.

The chain links TRBV2 to TRBJ2-2; D remains ambiguous. The V and J ends lost 6 bases and 7 bases respectively, with 12 bases between them. The CDR3 consists of 13 residues. Germline V gene data show CDR1 as SNHLY and CDR2 as FYNNEI. The CDR3 sequence: CASRDTMGGELFF. The CDR3 DNA is TGTGCCAGCAGGGATACTATGGGCGGGGAGCTGTTTTTT. Full variable domain (rest looked up from reference TRBV2 and TRBJ2-2): EPEVTQTPSHQVTQMGQEVILRCVPISNHLYFYWYRQILGQKVEFLVSFYNNEISEKSEIFDDQFSVERPDGSNFTLKIRSTKLEDSAMYFCASRDTMGGELFFGEGSRLTVL.

The chain carries TRBV6-5 and TRBJ2-1; D is unclear. This CDR3 contains 13 residues. V was pared by 6 bases and J by 2 bases, with 8 bases between. Germline V CDR1 and CDR2: MNHEY, SVGAGI. The CDR3 sequence is CASRPEPYNEQFF. CDR3 nucleotides: TGTGCCAGCAGACCGGAGCCCTACAATGAGCAGTTCTTC.

V and J are TRBV4-2 and TRBJ2-2; D remains unclear. Looked up from germline, CDR1 is LGHNA and CDR2 is YNFKEQ. V lost 0 bases, J lost 4 bases, and 15 bases lay in between. The CDR3 totals 17 residues. The chain's CDR3 is CASSQDLAHGGTGELFF. The CDR3 DNA sequence: TGTGCCAGCAGCCAAGATCTTGCTCATGGCGGCACCGGGGAGCTGTTTTTT.

Here the CDR3 DNA reads TGTGCCAGCAGCTTGGGACTAACGGACTACAATGAGCAGTTCTTC. This translates into CASSLGLTDYNEQFF. The chain joins TRBV11-3 to TRBJ2-1; 7 bases agree with TRBD2. Germline V gives CDR1 SGHNT, CDR2 YENEEA. The CDR3 contains 15 residues. The V and J ends lost 3 bases and 3 bases, in that order; junction bases with no gene match: 5.

The chain joins TRBV5-1 to TRBJ1-1; D unclear. The V gene lost 0 bases and the J gene lost 1 base, with 10 bases spanning the gap. This CDR3 comprises 15 residues. The germline gives CDR1 SGHRS, CDR2 YFSETQ. CDR3 DNA: TGCGCCAGCAGCTTGGACTTGCCCGAGAACACTGAAGCTTTCTTT. It translates to CASSLDLPENTEAFF.

This chain joins TRBV30 and TRBJ1-4; possible D gene TRBD1, 5 bases. In germline, CDR1 is GTSNPN, CDR2 SVGIG (reference sequence). The CDR3 is made up of 12 amino acids. V dropped 2 bases and J dropped 8 bases, with 9 bases sitting between them. CDR3 sequence: CAWSITGEKLFF. The CDR3 nucleotides are TGTGCCTGGAGTATCACAGGAGAAAAACTGTTTTTT.